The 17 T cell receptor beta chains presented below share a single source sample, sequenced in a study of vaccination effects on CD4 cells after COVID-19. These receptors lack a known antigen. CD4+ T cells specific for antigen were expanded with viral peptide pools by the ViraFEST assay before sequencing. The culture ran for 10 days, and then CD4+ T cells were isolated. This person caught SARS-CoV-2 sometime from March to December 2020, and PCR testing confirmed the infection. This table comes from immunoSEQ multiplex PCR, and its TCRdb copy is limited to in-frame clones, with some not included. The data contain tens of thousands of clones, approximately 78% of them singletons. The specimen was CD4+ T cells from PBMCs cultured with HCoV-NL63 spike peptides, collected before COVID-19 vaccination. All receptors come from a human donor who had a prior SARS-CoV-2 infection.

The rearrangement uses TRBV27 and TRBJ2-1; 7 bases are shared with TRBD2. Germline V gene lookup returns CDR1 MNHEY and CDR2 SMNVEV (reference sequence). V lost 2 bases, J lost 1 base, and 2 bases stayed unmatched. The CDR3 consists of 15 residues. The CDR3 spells CASSLGGVSYNEQFF. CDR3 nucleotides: TGTGCCAGCAGTTTAGGGGGGGTTTCCTACAATGAGCAGTTCTTC.

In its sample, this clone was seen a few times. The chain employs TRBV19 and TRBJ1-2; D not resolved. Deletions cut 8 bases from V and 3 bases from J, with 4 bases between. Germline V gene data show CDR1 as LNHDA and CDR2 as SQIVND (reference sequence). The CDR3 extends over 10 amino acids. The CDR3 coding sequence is TGTGCCAGTGGGTACTATGGCTACACCTTC. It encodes CASGYYGYTF.

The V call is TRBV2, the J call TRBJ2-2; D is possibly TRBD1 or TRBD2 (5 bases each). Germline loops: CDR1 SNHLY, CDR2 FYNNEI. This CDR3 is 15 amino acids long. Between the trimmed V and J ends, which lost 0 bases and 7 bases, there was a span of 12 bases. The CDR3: CASSEAGTAHGELFF. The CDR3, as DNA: TGTGCCAGCAGTGAAGCTGGGACGGCCCACGGGGAGCTGTTTTTT.

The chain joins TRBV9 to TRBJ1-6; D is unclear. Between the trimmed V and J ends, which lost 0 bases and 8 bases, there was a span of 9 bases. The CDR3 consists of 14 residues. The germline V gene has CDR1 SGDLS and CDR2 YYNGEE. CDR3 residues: CASSVASKDSPLHF. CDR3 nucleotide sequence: TGTGCCAGCAGCGTAGCTTCGAAGGATTCACCCCTCCACTTT.

The CDR3 is CASSPRGYEQYF. CDR3 sequence (DNA): TGTGCCAGCAGTCCTCGTGGCTACGAGCAGTACTTC. The chain carries TRBV12-3 or TRBV12-4 and TRBJ2-7; D is unclear. The V and J ends lost 5 bases and 3 bases respectively, with 8 bases between them. This CDR3 has 12 residues.

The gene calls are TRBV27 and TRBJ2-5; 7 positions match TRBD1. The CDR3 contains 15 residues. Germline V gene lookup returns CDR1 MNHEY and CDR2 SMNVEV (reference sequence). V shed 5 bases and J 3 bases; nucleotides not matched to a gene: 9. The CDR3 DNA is TGTGCCAGCAGTCCAAGACGAGGGACAGAAGAGACCCAGTACTTC. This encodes CASSPRRGTEETQYF.

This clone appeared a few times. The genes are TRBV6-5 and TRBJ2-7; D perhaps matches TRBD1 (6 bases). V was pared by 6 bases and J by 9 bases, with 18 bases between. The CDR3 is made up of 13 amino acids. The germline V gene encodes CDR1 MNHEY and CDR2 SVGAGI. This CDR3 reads CASRDPQGFGQYF. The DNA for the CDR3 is TGTGCCAGCAGGGACCCACAGGGTTTCGGGCAGTACTTC.

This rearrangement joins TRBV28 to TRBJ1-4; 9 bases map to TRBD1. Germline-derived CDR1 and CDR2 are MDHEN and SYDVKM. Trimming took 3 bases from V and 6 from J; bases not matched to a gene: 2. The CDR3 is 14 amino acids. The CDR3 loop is CASSFYRGHEKLFF. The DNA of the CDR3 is TGTGCCAGCAGTTTCTACAGGGGGCATGAAAAACTGTTTTTT.

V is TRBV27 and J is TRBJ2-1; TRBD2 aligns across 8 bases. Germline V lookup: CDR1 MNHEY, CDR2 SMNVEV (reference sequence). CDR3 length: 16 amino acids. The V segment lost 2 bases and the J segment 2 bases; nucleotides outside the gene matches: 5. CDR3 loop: CASSLMGGRTYNEQFF. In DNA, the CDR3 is TGTGCCAGCAGTTTAATGGGCGGGAGGACCTACAATGAGCAGTTCTTC.

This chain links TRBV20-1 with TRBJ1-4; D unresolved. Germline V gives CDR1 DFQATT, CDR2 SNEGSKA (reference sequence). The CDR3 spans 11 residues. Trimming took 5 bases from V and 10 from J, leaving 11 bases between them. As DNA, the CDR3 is TGCAGTGCTCTTTGGGTTGGAAAACTGTTTTTT. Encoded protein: CSALWVGKLFF.

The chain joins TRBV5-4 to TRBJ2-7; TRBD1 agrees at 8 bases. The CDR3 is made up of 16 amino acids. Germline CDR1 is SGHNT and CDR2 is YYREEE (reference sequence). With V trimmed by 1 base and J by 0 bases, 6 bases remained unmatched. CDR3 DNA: TGTGCCAGCAGCTTGTCTCCAGGACAGGGCTCCTACGAGCAGTACTTC. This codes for CASSLSPGQGSYEQYF.

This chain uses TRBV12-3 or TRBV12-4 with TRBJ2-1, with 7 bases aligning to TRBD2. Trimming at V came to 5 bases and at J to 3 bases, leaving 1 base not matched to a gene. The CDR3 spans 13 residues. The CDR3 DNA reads TGTGCCAGCAGTCGGGGGGACTACAATGAGCAGTTCTTC. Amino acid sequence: CASSRGDYNEQFF.

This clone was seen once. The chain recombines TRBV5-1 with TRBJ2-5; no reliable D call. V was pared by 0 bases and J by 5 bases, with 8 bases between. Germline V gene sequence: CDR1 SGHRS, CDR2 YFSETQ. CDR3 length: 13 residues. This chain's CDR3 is CASSLAPGETQYF. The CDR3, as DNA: TGCGCCAGCAGCTTGGCCCCGGGTGAGACCCAGTACTTC.

The CDR3 spells CASSHTSGRWNTGELFF. The DNA for the CDR3 is TGTGCCAGCAGCCACACTAGCGGGAGGTGGAACACCGGGGAGCTGTTTTTT. The genes are TRBV7-6 and TRBJ2-2; 12 bases align to TRBD2. The CDR3 is 17 amino acids. The trim removed 5 bases at V and 1 base at J, leaving 5 bases unmatched. Germline CDR1 and CDR2: SGHVS and FNYEAQ.

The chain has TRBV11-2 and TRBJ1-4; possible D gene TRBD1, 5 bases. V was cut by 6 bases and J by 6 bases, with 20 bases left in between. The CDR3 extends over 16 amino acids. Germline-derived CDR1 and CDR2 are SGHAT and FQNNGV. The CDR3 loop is CASSHLDGVGDEKLFF. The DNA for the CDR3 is TGTGCCAGCAGTCACCTCGACGGGGTAGGGGATGAAAAACTGTTTTTT.

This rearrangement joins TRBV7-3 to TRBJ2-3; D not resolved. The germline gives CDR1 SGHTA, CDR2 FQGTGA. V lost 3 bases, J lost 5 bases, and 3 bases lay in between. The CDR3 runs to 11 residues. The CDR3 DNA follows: TGTGCCAGCAGCTTCGGAGATACGCAGTATTTT. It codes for CASSFGDTQYF.

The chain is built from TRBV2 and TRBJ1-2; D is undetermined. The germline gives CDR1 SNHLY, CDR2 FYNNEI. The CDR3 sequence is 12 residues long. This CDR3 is CGETQNRYGYTF. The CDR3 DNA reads TGTGGAGAGACCCAAAACCGCTATGGCTACACCTTC. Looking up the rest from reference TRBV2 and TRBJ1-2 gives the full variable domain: EPEVTQTPSHQVTQMGQEVILRCVPISNHLYFYWYRQILGQKVEFLVSFYNNEISEKSEIFDDQFSVERPDGSNFTLKIRSTKLEDSAMYFCGETQNRYGYTFGSGTRLTVV.